This T cell receptor (beta chain) was obtained from a study of T cell repertoires in cytomegalovirus infection. Whole-study context: Recently identified HLA-C-restricted and well-studied HLA-B-restricted CMV epitopes were used. Carrying CMV and the relevant HLA type showed in public TCR beta signatures.

The V and J ends lost 6 bases and 7 bases, in that order; junction bases with no gene match: 15. Germline values: CDR1 MNHEY, CDR2 SMNVEV (reference sequence). The CDR3 spans 16 residues. This clonotype was recorded a few times. Its antigen remains unidentified. TCRdb analysed the reads with MiXCR anew, one entry per CDR3 protein. Seen here are 70,000 to 95,000 distinct CDR3 sequences, over 25% observed once, and the top ten hold roughly 70%. This TCR came from a human donor in good health (CMV status not recorded). Some clones in this sample may be carry-over from other donors' samples. This material consisted of CD8+ T cells from cultured PBMCs, taken from culture after CMV antigen stimulation. The rearrangement links TRBV27 to TRBJ2-1; 7 nucleotides line up with TRBD1. Here the CDR3 DNA reads TGTGCCAGCAGCGAAGGGGCAGGGGGTGTCTGGAATGAGCAGTTCTTC. Its translation is CASSEGAGGVWNEQFF.